Below are 17 T cell receptor beta chains sequenced from a single sample in a study of CD8 T cell repertoires and HIV-1 epitope variants. Sequencing was performed with immunoSEQ multiplex PCR; in TCRdb, only in-frame clones are kept and a portion is missing. This sample carries about 7,300 clones, around three fifths of them seen once, and the ten largest clones take around 40%. The antigens these receptors bind are not known. The sequencing input was cultured CD8+ T cells derived from PBMCs. These TCRs come from a male donor with HIV.

In this sample, this clone turned up once. The chain employs TRBV27 and TRBJ2-1, with 7 bases matching TRBD2. CDR3 length: 14 amino acids. J was trimmed by 5 bases and V by 3 bases; bases with no gene match: 4. From germline, CDR1 is MNHEY and CDR2 SMNVEV (reference sequence). The CDR3 region is CASSFSGVNNEQFF. DNA for the CDR3: TGTGCCAGCAGTTTCAGCGGGGTCAACAATGAGCAGTTCTTC.

The rearrangement links TRBV7-2 to TRBJ2-1, with D uncertain. Germline CDR1 SGHTA, CDR2 FQGNSA. CDR3 length: 13 amino acids. Trimming cost V 3 bases and J 10 bases, with 13 bases left between them. CDR3 nucleotide sequence: TGTGCCAGCAGCTTCGCTTGGCTCAGAGAGCAGTTCTTC. Amino acids: CASSFAWLREQFF.

The chain is built from TRBV6-1 and TRBJ1-5; perhaps TRBD1 as D (5 bases). V lost 7 bases and J lost 6, with 19 bases in between. Germline V lookup: CDR1 MNHNS, CDR2 SASEGT. This CDR3 region has 15 residues. The CDR3 nucleotides read TGTGCCAGCAAAATTATATGGGGGGAGGTTCAGCCCCAGCATTTT. Its protein product is CASKIIWGEVQPQHF.

This chain joins TRBV9 and TRBJ2-1; D is uncertain. Germline-derived CDR1 and CDR2 are SGDLS and YYNGEE. This CDR3 is 16 amino acids long. The germline V and J ends were trimmed by 0 bases and 6 bases, with 16 bases remaining between them. CDR3 protein: CASSVALGPSGNEQFF. CDR3 sequence (DNA): TGTGCCAGCAGCGTAGCTCTTGGGCCCTCGGGCAATGAGCAGTTCTTC. The complete variable domain, with remaining parts taken from reference TRBV9 and TRBJ2-1, reads DSGVTQTPKHLITATGQRVTLRCSPRSGDLSVYWYQQSLDQGLQFLIQYYNGEERAKGNILERFSAQQFPDLHSELNLSSLELGDSALYFCASSVALGPSGNEQFFGPGTRLTVL.

This rearrangement joins TRBV4-2 to TRBJ1-1; D unclear. V lost 0 bases to trimming and J lost 1 base, with 3 bases between them. Germline V gene sequence: CDR1 LGHNA, CDR2 YNFKEQ. The CDR3 has 13 residues. The CDR3 protein is CASSQEKNTEAFF. DNA of the CDR3: TGTGCCAGCAGCCAAGAAAAGAACACTGAAGCTTTCTTT.

The rearrangement links TRBV5-3 to TRBJ1-4; 7 bases match TRBD1. TRBV5-3 is labeled an ORF, and its function is uncertain. The junction had 2 bases not matched to a gene; V was cut back by 2 bases and J by 4 bases. The length of the CDR3 is 14 residues. The CDR3 here is CARSLRQGNEKLFF. The CDR3 coding sequence is TGTGCCAGAAGCTTACGACAGGGTAATGAAAAACTGTTTTTT.

This clone was found a few times. The chain is built from TRBV9 and TRBJ1-3, with D possibly matching TRBD1 (5 bases). The CDR3 loop spans 14 amino acids. V lost 3 bases and J 4 bases, leaving 11 bases between the germline ends. Germline CDR1 SGDLS, CDR2 YYNGEE. The CDR3: CASSAGARGNTIYF. In DNA, the CDR3 is TGTGCCAGCAGCGCCGGGGCTCGCGGAAACACCATATATTTT.

The chain has TRBV19 and TRBJ2-5; TRBD1 matches 7 bases. The V gene's germline CDR1 is LNHDA and CDR2 SQIVND (reference sequence). Trimming cost V 3 bases and J 5 bases; bases outside gene matches: 6. The CDR3 extends over 14 amino acids. CDR3 residues: CASSIRQGSETQYF. The DNA for the CDR3 is TGTGCCAGTAGTATTAGACAGGGTTCGGAGACCCAGTACTTC.

A few counts support this clone. The chain has TRBV6-1 and TRBJ1-1, with no clear D. This CDR3 is built from 14 residues. Looked up from germline, CDR1 is MNHNS and CDR2 is SASEGT. The V gene lost 3 bases and the J gene lost 5 bases, with 13 bases spanning the gap. CDR3 in DNA: TGTGCCAGCAGTGATCGTGGGGAAGGAACTGAAGCTTTCTTT. Protein product: CASSDRGEGTEAFF.

By sample share, this clone is medium-sized. The chain carries TRBV7-2 and TRBJ2-5, with D possibly TRBD1 on 8 matching bases. Germline CDR1 SGHTA, CDR2 FQGNSA. Deletions cut 5 bases from V and 3 bases from J, with 13 bases between. The CDR3 is 14 residues long. The CDR3 region has the DNA TGTGCCAGCAGCGTAACAGGGGGGGAAGAGACCCAGTACTTC. This translates into CASSVTGGEETQYF.

This chain uses TRBV7-6 with TRBJ1-1, with D hard to call. Germline CDR1 SGHVS, CDR2 FNYEAQ. V was shortened by 5 bases and J by 1 base, with 5 bases between the two germline ends. There are 12 residues in the CDR3. The CDR3 spells CASSLWNTEAFF. In nucleotides, the CDR3 is TGTGCCAGCAGCCTTTGGAACACTGAAGCTTTCTTT.

The chain couples TRBV7-7 to TRBJ2-3; D not resolved. Germline CDR1 reads SSHAT; CDR2 reads FNYEAQ (reference sequence). The V gene lost 0 bases and the J gene lost 10 bases, with 11 bases spanning the gap. The CDR3 contains 13 residues. This CDR3 reads CASSLAGYAPQYF. CDR3 sequence (DNA): TGTGCCAGCAGCTTAGCCGGATATGCGCCGCAGTATTTT.

The rearrangement uses TRBV13 and TRBJ2-7; D may correspond to TRBD1 or TRBD2 (5 bases each). V was clipped by 0 bases and J by 4 bases, with 10 bases between them. CDR1 and CDR2 (germline): PRHDT, FYEKMQ (reference sequence). The CDR3 totals 14 residues. The CDR3 is CASSLGGDTYEQYF. CDR3 DNA: TGTGCCAGCAGCTTAGGGGGGGATACTTACGAGCAGTACTTC.

This chain links TRBV18 with TRBJ1-2; no definite D call. V was pared by 6 bases and J by 0 bases, with 14 bases between. The CDR3 is 15 amino acids. The germline V gene encodes CDR1 KGHSH and CDR2 LQKENI. CDR3 sequence: CASSPETRANYGYTF. The CDR3 nucleotides read TGTGCCAGCTCCCCCGAGACAAGAGCTAACTATGGCTACACCTTC.

The chain links TRBV2 to TRBJ2-4; D may be TRBD1 (6 bases). In germline, CDR1 is SNHLY, CDR2 FYNNEI. This CDR3 comprises 16 residues. Trimming shortened V by 3 bases and J by 0 bases, and 12 bases separated the two germline ends. Here the CDR3 reads CASSDLDRLAKNIQYF. CDR3 in DNA: TGTGCCAGCAGTGACTTAGACAGGTTAGCCAAAAACATTCAGTACTTC.

The chain joins TRBV19 to TRBJ1-1; no clear D. Germline V CDR1 and CDR2: LNHDA, SQIVND (reference sequence). Trimming pared 1 base from V and 3 bases from J, leaving 6 bases between. The CDR3 has 13 amino acids. CDR3 in DNA: TGTGCCAGTAGTATAGGAGGATACACTGAAGCTTTCTTT. Protein: CASSIGGYTEAFF.

The genes are TRBV2 and TRBJ2-3, with TRBD1 matching over 7 bases. Germline CDR1 reads SNHLY; CDR2 reads FYNNEI. Germline trimming cut 6 bases from V and 0 bases from J; bases unmatched to any gene: 6. The CDR3 totals 15 residues. The CDR3 here is CASRGGQVSTDTQYF. The CDR3 DNA reads as TGTGCCAGCAGAGGTGGACAGGTTAGCACAGATACGCAGTATTTT.